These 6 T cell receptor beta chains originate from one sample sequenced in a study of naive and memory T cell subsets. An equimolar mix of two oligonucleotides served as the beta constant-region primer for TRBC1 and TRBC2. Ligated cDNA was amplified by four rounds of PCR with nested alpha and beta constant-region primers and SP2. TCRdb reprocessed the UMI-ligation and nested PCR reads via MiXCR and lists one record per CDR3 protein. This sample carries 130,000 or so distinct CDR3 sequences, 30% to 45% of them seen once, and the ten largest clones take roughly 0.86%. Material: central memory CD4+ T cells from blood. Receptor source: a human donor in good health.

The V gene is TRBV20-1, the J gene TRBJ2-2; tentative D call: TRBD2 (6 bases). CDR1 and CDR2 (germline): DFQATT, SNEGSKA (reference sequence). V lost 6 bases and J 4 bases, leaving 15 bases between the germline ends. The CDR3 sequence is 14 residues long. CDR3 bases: TGCAGTGCCAGTGGGGGGAGCGGCACCGGGGAGCTGTTTTTT. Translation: CSASGGSGTGELFF.

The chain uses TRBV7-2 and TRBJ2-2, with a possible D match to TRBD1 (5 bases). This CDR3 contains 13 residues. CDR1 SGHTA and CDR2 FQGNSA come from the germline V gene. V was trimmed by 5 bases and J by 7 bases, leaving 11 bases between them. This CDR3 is CASSRGRVGELFF. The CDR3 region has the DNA TGTGCCAGCAGCCGAGGCAGGGTCGGGGAGCTGTTTTTT.

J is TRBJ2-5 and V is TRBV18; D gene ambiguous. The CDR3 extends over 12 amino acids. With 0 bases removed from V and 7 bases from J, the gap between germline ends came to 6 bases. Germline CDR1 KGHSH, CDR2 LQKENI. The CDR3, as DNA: TGTGCCAGCTCACCACCAATCGGGACCCAGTACTTC. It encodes CASSPPIGTQYF.

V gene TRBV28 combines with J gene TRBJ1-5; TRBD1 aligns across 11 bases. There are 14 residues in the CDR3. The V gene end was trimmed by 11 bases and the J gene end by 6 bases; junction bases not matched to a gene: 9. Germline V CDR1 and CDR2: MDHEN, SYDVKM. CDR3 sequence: CAALPGTGGQPQHF. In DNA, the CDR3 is TGTGCCGCGTTGCCGGGGACAGGGGGTCAGCCCCAGCATTTT.

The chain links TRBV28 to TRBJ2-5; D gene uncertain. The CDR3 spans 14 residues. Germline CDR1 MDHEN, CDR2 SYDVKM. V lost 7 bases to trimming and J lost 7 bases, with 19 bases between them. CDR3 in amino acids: CASTPESSRTTQYF. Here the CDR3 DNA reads TGTGCCAGCACCCCAGAAAGCTCCCGGACGACCCAGTACTTC.

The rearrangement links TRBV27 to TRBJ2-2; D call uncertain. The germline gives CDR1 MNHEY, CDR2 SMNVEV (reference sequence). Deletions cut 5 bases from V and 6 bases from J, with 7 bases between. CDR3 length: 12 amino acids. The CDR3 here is CASSRQAGELFF. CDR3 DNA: TGTGCCAGCAGTCGACAAGCCGGGGAGCTGTTTTTT.